The 30 T cell receptor beta chains below come from one sample, sequenced in a study of shared clonotypes between healthy human individuals. The data were produced by immunoSEQ multiplex PCR, yet TCRdb's version contains in-frame clones alone and is incomplete. The table has 150,000 to 200,000 clones, 90% to 95% seen once. Material for sequencing was naive CD4+ T cells sorted from blood. Subset meaning: CD45RA+ positively selected. All receptors derive from a woman aged 25 to 39 in good health.

The V gene is TRBV15, the J gene TRBJ2-1; possibly TRBD1 or TRBD2 for D (5 bases each). Germline CDR1 reads LNHNV; CDR2 reads YYDKDF (reference sequence). Trimming stripped 7 bases from V and 10 bases from J, with 17 bases between. The CDR3 runs to 13 residues. For the CDR3, the DNA is TGTGCCACCAAACCGGGGCCGGCAGTCGAGCAGTTCTTC. Its protein is CATKPGPAVEQFF.

The V and J genes are TRBV28 and TRBJ2-1; D might be TRBD2 (6 bases). This CDR3 is 15 amino acids long. V was trimmed by 7 bases and J by 0 bases, leaving 13 bases between them. Germline V gives CDR1 MDHEN, CDR2 SYDVKM. The CDR3 here is CASTEGAGSYNEQFF. The CDR3 coding sequence is TGTGCCAGCACGGAGGGAGCGGGCTCCTACAATGAGCAGTTCTTC.

J is TRBJ2-7 and V is TRBV5-1; D is possibly TRBD1 or TRBD2 (6 bases each). Trimming pared 0 bases from V and 6 bases from J, leaving 13 bases between. CDR3 length equals 14 residues. The V gene's germline CDR1 is SGHRS and CDR2 YFSETQ. CDR3 in DNA: TGCGCCAGCAGCTTGGCGGGGGCCCAAGCCGAGCAGTACTTC. Its translation: CASSLAGAQAEQYF.

J is TRBJ2-7 and V is TRBV25-1; D perhaps matches TRBD2 (6 bases). CDR1 and CDR2 from the germline V gene are MGHDK and SYGVNS. Trimming shortened V by 2 bases and J by 2 bases, and 13 bases separated the two germline ends. This CDR3 is built from 15 residues. For the CDR3, the DNA is TGTGCCAGCAGTGAACTGGGCGGGGCGACCTACGAGCAGTACTTC. Its protein product is CASSELGGATYEQYF.

This clone has only a few counts. CDR3 DNA sequence: TGTGCCAGCAGCTCGGGACTAGCTCTCGAGCAGTACTTC. It translates to CASSSGLALEQYF. The rearrangement links TRBV28 to TRBJ2-7, with TRBD2 matching over 9 bases. V gave up 6 bases and J gave up 6 bases; unmatched junction bases: 6. Germline CDR1 MDHEN, CDR2 SYDVKM. The length of the CDR3 is 13 residues. Looking up the rest from reference TRBV28 and TRBJ2-7 gives the full variable domain: DVKVTQSSRYLVKRTGEKVFLECVQDMDHENMFWYRQDPGLGLRLIYFSYDVKMKEKGDIPEGYSVSREKKERFSLILESASTNQTSMYLCASSSGLALEQYFGPGTRLTVT.

The rearrangement joins TRBV18 to TRBJ2-7; 7 nucleotides agree with TRBD1. The CDR3 runs 13 residues. Germline V CDR1 and CDR2: KGHSH, LQKENI. The V gene end was trimmed by 6 bases and the J gene end by 0 bases; junction bases not matched to a gene: 2. The CDR3 loop is CASSRQGSYEQYF. CDR3 DNA sequence: TGTGCCAGCTCTAGACAGGGCTCCTACGAGCAGTACTTC.

J is TRBJ1-2 and V is TRBV5-6; TRBD1 agrees at 10 bases. This CDR3 contains 16 residues. With V trimmed by 3 bases and J by 5 bases, 10 bases remained unmatched. CDR1 is SGHDT, CDR2 YYEEEE, per germline. CDR3 DNA: TGTGCCAGCAGCTCACTGCCAGGACAGGGGGGGTATGGCTACACCTTC. This gives the protein CASSSLPGQGGYGYTF.

V gene TRBV10-3 combines with J gene TRBJ2-7; 9 bases fit TRBD1. The CDR3 consists of 18 residues. Germline CDR1 is ENHRY and CDR2 is SYGVKD. The ends lost 0 bases at V and 3 bases at J; junction bases unmatched: 12. This chain's CDR3 is CAISESGTRTGGRYEQYF. CDR3 nucleotide sequence: TGTGCCATCAGTGAGTCGGGCACTCGAACAGGGGGCCGCTACGAGCAGTACTTC.

The rearrangement joins TRBV7-2 to TRBJ1-5; 7 nucleotides match TRBD1. Germline V gene sequence: CDR1 SGHTA, CDR2 FQGNSA. The CDR3 is 16 amino acids. V shed 4 bases and J 3 bases; nucleotides not matched to a gene: 9. CDR3 in amino acids: CASSSEPTGNNQPQHF. Written as DNA, the CDR3 is TGTGCCAGCAGCTCCGAACCGACAGGGAACAATCAGCCCCAGCATTTT.

V and J are TRBV28 and TRBJ1-1; the D is unclear. The CDR3 extends over 11 amino acids. From germline, CDR1 is MDHEN and CDR2 SYDVKM. Trimming left V 3 bases short and J 8 bases short, with 7 bases between. The CDR3 spells CASSFRSEAFF. CDR3 nucleotide sequence: TGTGCCAGCAGTTTCCGCTCGGAAGCTTTCTTT.

This chain links TRBV2 with TRBJ2-1; 7 positions agree with TRBD2. The CDR3 runs to 17 residues. The germline V gene encodes CDR1 SNHLY and CDR2 FYNNEI. Germline trimming cut 3 bases from V and 7 bases from J; bases unmatched to any gene: 15. CDR3 amino acids: CASSDNRLAGERNEQFF. The CDR3 DNA reads as TGTGCCAGCAGTGATAATCGGCTGGCGGGAGAGAGGAATGAGCAGTTCTTC.

V gene TRBV12-5 combines with J gene TRBJ1-1; maybe TRBD1 (6 bases). The CDR3 contains 15 residues. CDR1 is LGHNT and CDR2 is FRNRAP in the germline V gene. Trimming shortened V by 0 bases and J by 5 bases, and 13 bases separated the two germline ends. The CDR3 here is CASGLVSGAGTEAFF. CDR3 nucleotide sequence: TGTGCTAGTGGTTTGGTATCGGGGGCTGGGACTGAAGCTTTCTTT.

In its sample, this clone was seen once. This sequence joins TRBV5-1 and TRBJ2-1; D is unresolved. The CDR3 runs 15 residues. V lost 0 bases and J lost 8, with 15 bases in between. From germline, CDR1 is SGHRS and CDR2 YFSETQ. The CDR3 loop reads CASSLARLDMDEQFF. DNA of the CDR3: TGCGCCAGCAGCTTGGCGAGACTGGATATGGATGAGCAGTTCTTC.

This clone was counted once. The chain carries TRBV6-6 and TRBJ2-7; D uncertain. Trimming removed 7 bases from V and 2 bases from J, with 15 bases in between. CDR1 is MNHNY, CDR2 SVGAGI, per germline (reference sequence). CDR3 length equals 14 residues. CDR3 sequence: CASMHAVGPYEQYF. CDR3 DNA: TGTGCCAGCATGCACGCGGTAGGGCCCTACGAGCAGTACTTC.

The J gene is TRBJ1-5, the V gene TRBV18; D remains unclear. V was cut by 2 bases and J by 5 bases, with 4 bases left in between. Germline CDR1 is KGHSH and CDR2 is LQKENI. The CDR3 has 12 residues. CDR3 amino acids: CASSPGDQPQHF. Written as DNA, the CDR3 is TGTGCCAGCTCACCAGGGGATCAGCCCCAGCATTTT.

V is TRBV6-6 and J is TRBJ2-7; 14 nucleotides agree with TRBD2. The germline CDR1 and CDR2 sequences are MNHNY and SVGAGI (reference sequence). The CDR3 spans 14 residues. V lost 6 bases to trimming and J lost 4 bases; unmatched junction nucleotides: 2. The DNA of the CDR3 is TGTGCCAGCAGACGACTAGCGGGAGGGTACGAGCAGTACTTC. Translation: CASRRLAGGYEQYF.

V usage is TRBV5-1 and J usage is TRBJ2-1; 8 bases align to TRBD1. With V trimmed by 7 bases and J by 15 bases, 18 bases remained unmatched. Germline CDR1 reads SGHRS; CDR2 reads YFSETQ. This CDR3 has 14 residues. The CDR3 here is CASGVGDRYSLWFF. For the CDR3, the DNA is TGCGCCAGCGGGGTTGGGGACAGGTATTCGTTGTGGTTCTTC.

V is TRBV28 and J is TRBJ1-5; 7 positions match TRBD1. Germline V CDR1 and CDR2: MDHEN, SYDVKM. J gave up 4 bases and V 7 bases, and 4 bases lay outside the gene matches. The CDR3 length is 13 residues. The CDR3 region is CASTQTGNQPQHF. The DNA of the CDR3 is TGTGCCAGCACCCAGACAGGGAATCAGCCCCAGCATTTT.

This chain uses TRBV10-3 with TRBJ2-5; 9 bases match TRBD2. Germline lookup yields CDR1 ENHRY and CDR2 SYGVKD. With 0 bases clipped from V and 11 bases from J, the junction kept 10 bases outside the gene matches. The CDR3 consists of 15 residues. The CDR3 region has the DNA TGTGCCATCAGTGAGTCCAGCGGGGGGCGGAATGAGCAGTACTTC. It specifies CAISESSGGRNEQYF.

The rearrangement joins TRBV28 to TRBJ2-2, with 14 bases matching TRBD2. The CDR3 has 19 amino acids. Germline lookup yields CDR1 MDHEN and CDR2 SYDVKM. The ends lost 0 bases at V and 0 bases at J; junction bases unmatched: 3. This CDR3 reads CASSLWGLAGDANTGELFF. CDR3 coding DNA: TGTGCCAGCAGTTTATGGGGACTAGCGGGAGACGCGAACACCGGGGAGCTGTTTTTT.

This sequence joins TRBV11-2 and TRBJ2-1, with D possibly TRBD1 on 6 matching bases. Germline-derived CDR1 and CDR2 are SGHAT and FQNNGV. The CDR3 has 18 amino acids. The V gene lost 0 bases and the J gene lost 1 base, with 16 bases spanning the gap. In DNA, the CDR3 is TGTGCCAGCAGCTTAGATCTAATGGGGGCCCGATCCTACAATGAGCAGTTCTTC. This codes for CASSLDLMGARSYNEQFF.

V is TRBV19 and J is TRBJ2-7; TRBD1 matches at 8 bases. After removal of 0 bases from V and 6 bases from J, the junction contained 13 bases not matched to a gene. CDR3 size: 17 residues. Germline V gene lookup returns CDR1 LNHDA and CDR2 SQIVND (reference sequence). CDR3 amino acids: CASSIDGSQGASTEQYF. The CDR3 DNA reads as TGTGCCAGTAGTATAGATGGGTCCCAGGGGGCGTCCACCGAGCAGTACTTC.

The CDR3: CASSLAAGPGELFF. The CDR3 DNA follows: TGTGCCAGCAGCTTAGCCGCGGGGCCCGGGGAGCTGTTTTTT. The chain employs TRBV7-3 and TRBJ2-2; D might be TRBD2 (6 bases). Germline V gene data show CDR1 as SGHTA and CDR2 as FQGTGA. CDR3 size: 14 residues. V dropped 2 bases and J dropped 6 bases, with 10 bases sitting between them.

The CDR3 DNA sequence: TGTGCCAGCAGTTGGGGGAGCAATCAGCCCCAGCATTTT. Translation: CASSWGSNQPQHF. The V gene is TRBV6-5, the J gene TRBJ1-5, with D possibly TRBD1 on 5 matching bases. The germline V gene has CDR1 MNHEY and CDR2 SVGAGI. The CDR3 extends over 13 amino acids. V was pared by 4 bases and J by 1 base, with 5 bases between.

The gene calls are TRBV18 and TRBJ1-4, with TRBD1 as a possible D gene (6 bases). V lost 4 bases to trimming and J lost 8 bases, with 14 bases between them. Germline CDR1 reads KGHSH; CDR2 reads LQKENI. The CDR3 length is 14 residues. CDR3 residues: CASSRQGTGEKLFF. The DNA of the CDR3 is TGTGCCAGCTCACGTCAGGGGACGGGAGAAAAACTGTTTTTT.

On this clone itself: Compared with germline, one end of the junction differs, possibly owing to a read error. The gene calls are TRBV10-1 and TRBJ2-3; TRBD2 matches at 7 bases. The length of the CDR3 is 17 residues. The germline CDR1 and CDR2 sequences are WNHNN and SYGVQD (reference sequence). The CDR3 sequence: CASSPSGFGTSTDTQYF. The DNA of the CDR3 is TGCGCCAGCAGTCCTAGCGGATTCGGTACTAGCACGGATACGCAGTATTTT.

This clone came up once. V gene TRBV5-1 combines with J gene TRBJ2-7; D is ambiguous. The germline V and J ends were trimmed by 0 bases and 6 bases, with 13 bases remaining between them. Germline V gene sequence: CDR1 SGHRS, CDR2 YFSETQ. CDR3 size: 14 residues. Here the CDR3 reads CASSLGASWSEQYF. Written as DNA, the CDR3 is TGCGCCAGCAGCTTGGGGGCCTCATGGTCCGAGCAGTACTTC.

A single count supports this clone. The V gene is TRBV5-1, the J gene TRBJ2-3, with 9 positions matching TRBD2. CDR3 length: 16 amino acids. The ends lost 1 base at V and 1 base at J; junction bases unmatched: 4. Germline values: CDR1 SGHRS, CDR2 YFSETQ. The CDR3 DNA reads as TGCGCCAGCAGCTTGAGACAGCGGGGGGGCACAGATACGCAGTATTTT. Its protein product is CASSLRQRGGTDTQYF.

The chain recombines TRBV15 with TRBJ1-2; D remains unclear. Germline CDR1 reads LNHNV; CDR2 reads YYDKDF (reference sequence). This CDR3 spans 17 amino acids. V lost 1 base, J lost 3 bases, and 18 bases lay in between. CDR3 coding DNA: TGTGCCACCAGCAGAGGGGCGGGGAAAGGTGGCGACTATGGCTACACCTTC. Its protein product is CATSRGAGKGGDYGYTF.

V and J are TRBV6-1 and TRBJ2-7; D is ambiguous. V lost 1 base and J lost 12, with 19 bases in between. Germline CDR1 MNHNS, CDR2 SASEGT. This CDR3 comprises 14 residues. The chain's CDR3 is CASSEEIGSHRRYF. In DNA, the CDR3 is TGTGCCAGCAGTGAAGAAATTGGCAGTCACCGCCGGTACTTC.